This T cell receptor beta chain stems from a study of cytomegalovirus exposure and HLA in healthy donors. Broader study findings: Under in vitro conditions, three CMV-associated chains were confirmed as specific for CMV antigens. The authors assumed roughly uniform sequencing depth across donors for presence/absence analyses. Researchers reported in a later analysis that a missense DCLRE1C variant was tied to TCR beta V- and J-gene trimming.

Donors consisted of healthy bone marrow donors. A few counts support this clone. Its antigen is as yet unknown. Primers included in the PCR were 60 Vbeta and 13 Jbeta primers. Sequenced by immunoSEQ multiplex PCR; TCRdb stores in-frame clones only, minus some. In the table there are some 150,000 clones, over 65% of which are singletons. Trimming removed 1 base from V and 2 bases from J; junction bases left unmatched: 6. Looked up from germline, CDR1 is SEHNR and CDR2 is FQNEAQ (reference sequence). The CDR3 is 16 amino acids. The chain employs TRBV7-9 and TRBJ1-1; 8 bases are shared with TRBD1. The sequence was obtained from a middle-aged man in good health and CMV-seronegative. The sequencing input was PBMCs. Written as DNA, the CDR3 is TGTGCCAGCAGCTTAGTCGGGCAGGGGGCCAACACTGAAGCTTTCTTT. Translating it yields CASSLVGQGANTEAFF.